The rows below give T cell receptor beta chains drawn from one sample of a study of Ad26.COV2.S vaccination and SARS-CoV-2 variants. The repertoire was sequenced with immunoSEQ multiplex PCR; TCRdb's copy has only in-frame clones and lacks some. The table records approximately 300,000 clones, around four fifths of them present only once. The sequencing here drew on peripheral blood, taken in a trial of Ad26.COV2.S vaccine versus placebo. The receptors derive from a person aged 18-65 years who received the Ad26.COV2.S COVID-19 vaccine or a placebo. CDR3s include the opening cysteine and the closing phenylalanine or tryptophan. Fields, in order: clone size, D gene, J gene, V gene, CDR3 DNA, CDR3 protein. D genes are given only for firm matches. The size entry is marked missing in some rows and otherwise reads once, few, many or a size class.

size: -
D: -
J: TRBJ1-5
V: TRBV12-3/TRBV12-4
DNA: TGTGCCAGCAGCCGACAATTTAACCAGCCCCAGCATTTT
CDR3: CASSRQFNQPQHF

size: -
D: -
J: TRBJ2-5
V: TRBV5-1
DNA: TGCGCCAGCAGCTTGGGCCCAGCGGGTCAACAAGAGACCCAGTACTTC
CDR3: CASSLGPAGQQETQYF

size: few
D: TRBD1
J: TRBJ1-4
V: TRBV10-3
DNA: TGTGCCACCCGACCGGGACAGGCTAATGAAAAACTGTTTTTT
CDR3: CATRPGQANEKLFF

size: -
D: TRBD2
J: TRBJ2-1
V: TRBV19
DNA: TGTGCCAGTAGGTCTCCGGGACTAGGCCCGCTTTACAATGAGCAGTTCTTC
CDR3: CASRSPGLGPLYNEQFF

size: -
D: -
J: TRBJ1-1
V: TRBV7-9
DNA: TGTGCCAGCAGCTTAGAGAGGGTTTGGGACACTGAAGCTTTCTTT
CDR3: CASSLERVWDTEAFF

size: -
D: -
J: TRBJ2-2
V: TRBV19
DNA: TGTGCCAGTAACCACCCCAGGGCGGCGAACACCGGGGAGCTGTTTTTT
CDR3: CASNHPRAANTGELFF

size: -
D: -
J: TRBJ2-3
V: TRBV12-3/TRBV12-4
DNA: TGTGCCAGCGGGAGACTCCGCACAGATACGCAGTATTTT
CDR3: CASGRLRTDTQYF

size: -
D: -
J: TRBJ1-3
V: TRBV25-1
DNA: TGTGCCAGCAGTGAATGGGACACCATATATTTT
CDR3: CASSEWDTIYF

size: -
D: -
J: TRBJ2-7
V: TRBV5-1
DNA: TGCGCCAGCAGCTTGGTGGCTGACGTCTACGAGCAGTACTTC
CDR3: CASSLVADVYEQYF

size: -
D: TRBD1
J: TRBJ1-4
V: TRBV5-1
DNA: TGCGCCAGCAGCCCGGAACCATCGGGACAGGCGTCTGAAAAACTGTTTTTT
CDR3: CASSPEPSGQASEKLFF

size: few
D: -
J: TRBJ1-6
V: TRBV4-1
DNA: TGCGCCAGCAGCCAAGTTGGGAGAAGCTCCTATAATTCACCCCTCCACTTT
CDR3: CASSQVGRSSYNSPLHF

size: -
D: -
J: TRBJ1-1
V: TRBV7-8
DNA: TGTGCCAGCAGCTTATCAGAAGGGACTGAAGCTTTCTTT
CDR3: CASSLSEGTEAFF

size: -
D: -
J: TRBJ2-7
V: TRBV5-1
DNA: TGCGCCAGCAGCATGAAAGGGGGAGCCTACGAGCAGTACTTC
CDR3: CASSMKGGAYEQYF

size: -
D: -
J: TRBJ1-4
V: TRBV15
DNA: TGTGCCACCAGCAGCTCGGTCTCTTACCCAACTAATGAAAAACTGTTTTTT
CDR3: CATSSSVSYPTNEKLFF

size: few
D: -
J: TRBJ2-7
V: TRBV10-3
DNA: TGTGCCATCAGTGATACACGGGGGTCGTACGAGCAGTACTTC
CDR3: CAISDTRGSYEQYF

size: -
D: -
J: TRBJ2-7
V: TRBV6-5
DNA: TGTGCCAGCAATGGGGGGCCTAGCTCCTACGAGCAGTACTTC
CDR3: CASNGGPSSYEQYF

size: once
D: TRBD1
J: TRBJ1-2
V: TRBV3-1/TRBV3-2
DNA: TGTGCCAGCAGCCAAGGGGGGACAGGGGGCTATGGCTACACCTTC
CDR3: CASSQGGTGGYGYTF

size: -
D: -
J: TRBJ2-6
V: TRBV5-1
DNA: TGCGCCAGCAGACTGACAGCTGGGGCCAACGTCCTGACTTTC
CDR3: CASRLTAGANVLTF

size: -
D: -
J: TRBJ1-3
V: TRBV30
DNA: TGTGCCTGGAGTCCAGGGGGAAACACCATATATTTT
CDR3: CAWSPGGNTIYF

size: -
D: -
J: TRBJ2-5
V: TRBV5-1
DNA: TGCGCCAGCAGCTTGGGGCCCCCGGCCGGACAAGAGACCCAGTACTTC
CDR3: CASSLGPPAGQETQYF

size: -
D: TRBD2
J: TRBJ2-3
V: TRBV20-1
DNA: TGCAGTGCTAGTGGGGGGGGCACAGATACGCAGTATTTT
CDR3: CSASGGGTDTQYF

size: -
D: TRBD2
J: TRBJ2-2
V: TRBV7-3
DNA: TGTGCCAGCAGCCAACGAGCGGGGGTCATGAGCGGGGAGCTGTTTTTT
CDR3: CASSQRAGVMSGELFF

size: once
D: TRBD2
J: TRBJ2-3
V: TRBV9
DNA: TGTGCCAGCAGCGTACTGGCTAGCGGGGGGGTCGCCACAGATACGCAGTATTTT
CDR3: CASSVLASGGVATDTQYF

size: -
D: -
J: TRBJ2-3
V: TRBV28
DNA: TGTGCCAGCAGTTTGTATAGTCCTAGCACAGATACGCAGTATTTT
CDR3: CASSLYSPSTDTQYF

size: -
D: TRBD2
J: TRBJ2-1
V: TRBV28
DNA: TGTGCCAGCAGTTTAGGAGCGGGGGGGCCTAGTGAGCAGTTCTTC
CDR3: CASSLGAGGPSEQFF

size: -
D: -
J: TRBJ1-1
V: TRBV6-5
DNA: TGTGCCAGCAGATTTGGACAGACCTTGAACACTGAAGCTTTCTTT
CDR3: CASRFGQTLNTEAFF

size: -
D: -
J: TRBJ1-1
V: TRBV29-1
DNA: TGCAGCGTTGATAGGTCAATTGAAGCTTTCTTT
CDR3: CSVDRSIEAFF

size: once
D: TRBD2
J: TRBJ2-5
V: TRBV11-2
DNA: TGTGCCAGCAGCTTAACTAGCGGGGGCCCCCAAGAGACCCAGTACTTC
CDR3: CASSLTSGGPQETQYF

size: once
D: -
J: TRBJ2-6
V: TRBV5-1
DNA: TGCGCCAGCGGGGGGGCCGGAGGTGGGGCCAACGTCCTGACTTTC
CDR3: CASGGAGGGANVLTF

size: -
D: -
J: TRBJ2-1
V: TRBV10-3
DNA: TGTGCCATCAGTGGCCGGGACACCAATTTCTACAATGAGCAGTTCTTC
CDR3: CAISGRDTNFYNEQFF

size: -
D: TRBD1
J: TRBJ2-2
V: TRBV25-1
DNA: TGTGCCAGCAGTCAGGGGGCTGTCGGGGAGCTGTTTTTT
CDR3: CASSQGAVGELFF

size: -
D: -
J: TRBJ1-6
V: TRBV28
DNA: TGTGCCAGCAGGGGACGAGGCTCCTATAATTCACCCCTCCACTTT
CDR3: CASRGRGSYNSPLHF

size: -
D: TRBD1
J: TRBJ2-2
V: TRBV27
DNA: TGTGCCAGCTCTCGAGGGAGAGGACAGGGGAACACCGGGGAGCTGTTTTTT
CDR3: CASSRGRGQGNTGELFF

size: few
D: TRBD1
J: TRBJ1-2
V: TRBV7-9
DNA: TGTGCCAGCACCCAGGGGGCCTTGTCGAAAGGCTACACCTTC
CDR3: CASTQGALSKGYTF

size: -
D: -
J: TRBJ1-2
V: TRBV15
DNA: TGTGCCACCAGCAGAGATGATGCCCGGGTTAACTATGGCTACACCTTC
CDR3: CATSRDDARVNYGYTF

size: -
D: -
J: TRBJ1-3
V: TRBV12-2
DNA: TGTGCAAGTCGCTTAGCGGTCCCTGGAAACACCATATATTTT
CDR3: CASRLAVPGNTIYF

size: -
D: TRBD1
J: TRBJ1-5
V: TRBV7-2
DNA: TGTGCCAGCAGCCACCCACCTCCAGGGGGGCAGCCCCAGCATTTT
CDR3: CASSHPPPGGQPQHF

size: -
D: TRBD2
J: TRBJ2-5
V: TRBV5-1
DNA: TGCGCCAGCAGCCCAGGGACTAGCGTAAGAGTTGGGAGAGAGACCCAGTACTTC
CDR3: CASSPGTSVRVGRETQYF

size: -
D: -
J: TRBJ2-7
V: TRBV5-1
DNA: TGCGCCAGCAGCCAGGGTAGCCAACCTTACGAGCAGTACTTC
CDR3: CASSQGSQPYEQYF

size: -
D: TRBD1
J: TRBJ1-2
V: TRBV9
DNA: TGTGCCAGCAGCACACGGGACAGACCAGAGGATGGCTACACCTTC
CDR3: CASSTRDRPEDGYTF

size: -
D: -
J: TRBJ2-2
V: TRBV6-4
DNA: TGTGCCAGCGGTTTGGACTGGGGCACCGGGGAGCTGTTTTTT
CDR3: CASGLDWGTGELFF

size: -
D: -
J: TRBJ2-1
V: TRBV7-6
DNA: TGTGCCAGCAGCTTAGCTGTCCACAATGAGCAGTTCTTC
CDR3: CASSLAVHNEQFF

size: -
D: -
J: TRBJ2-1
V: TRBV27
DNA: TGTGCCAGCAGTTATATTCGGCAGGGCTTAAGCTCCTACAATGAGCAGTTCTTC
CDR3: CASSYIRQGLSSYNEQFF

size: -
D: -
J: TRBJ1-2
V: TRBV18
DNA: TGTGCCAGCTCACCGCCACCGCCCGACCCAAGCGGCTACACCTTC
CDR3: CASSPPPPDPSGYTF

size: many
D: TRBD1
J: TRBJ2-5
V: TRBV7-3
DNA: TGTGCCAGCAGCTTGTCCGGGACAGAACAAGAGACCCAGTACTTC
CDR3: CASSLSGTEQETQYF

size: -
D: TRBD1
J: TRBJ2-7
V: TRBV3-1/TRBV3-2
DNA: TGTGCCAGCAGATCCGGGACAGGGCGATTCGAGCAGTACTTC
CDR3: CASRSGTGRFEQYF

size: -
D: -
J: TRBJ2-7
V: TRBV27
DNA: TGTGCCAGCAGCAAACTCGGGACTCTCAGCTCCTACGAGCAGTACTTC
CDR3: CASSKLGTLSSYEQYF